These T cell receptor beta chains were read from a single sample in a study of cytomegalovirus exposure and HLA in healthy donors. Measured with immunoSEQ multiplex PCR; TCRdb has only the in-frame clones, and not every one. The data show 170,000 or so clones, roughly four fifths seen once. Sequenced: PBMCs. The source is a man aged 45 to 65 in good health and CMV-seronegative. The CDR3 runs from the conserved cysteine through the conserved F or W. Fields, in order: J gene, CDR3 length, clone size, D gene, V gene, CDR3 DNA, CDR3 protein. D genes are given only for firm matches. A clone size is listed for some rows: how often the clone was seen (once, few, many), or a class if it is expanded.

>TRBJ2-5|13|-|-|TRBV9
TGTGCCAGCAGCGTCGGGTTCCAAGAGACCCAGTACTTC
CASSVGFQETQYF
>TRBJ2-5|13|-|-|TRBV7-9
TGTGCCAGCAGCTGGGACACTCAAGAGACCCAGTACTTC
CASSWDTQETQYF
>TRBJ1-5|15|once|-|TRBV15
TGTGCCACCAGCAGAGTAGGGGCTTCTAATCAGCCCCAGCATTTT
CATSRVGASNQPQHF
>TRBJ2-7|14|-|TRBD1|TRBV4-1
TGCGCCAGCAGCCGCCACATTCAGGGGGCCGAGCAGTACTTC
CASSRHIQGAEQYF
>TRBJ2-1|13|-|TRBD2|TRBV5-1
TGCGCCAGCAGCCTACCTAGCGGGAATGAGCAGTTCTTC
CASSLPSGNEQFF
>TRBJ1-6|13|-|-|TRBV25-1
TGTGCCAGCAGGGTAGACAGGAATTCACCCCTCCACTTT
CASRVDRNSPLHF
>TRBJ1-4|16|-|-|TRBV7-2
TGTGCCAGCAGCCGATTTTCAGGGGCTACTAATGAAAAACTGTTTTTT
CASSRFSGATNEKLFF
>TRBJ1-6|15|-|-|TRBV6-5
TGTGCCAGCAGTTACGCGGGCTCAGTAAATTCACCCCTCCACTTT
CASSYAGSVNSPLHF
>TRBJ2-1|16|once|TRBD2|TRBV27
TGTGCCAGCAGTTTATTTATAGCTAGCGGGAGGAATGAGCAGTTCTTC
CASSLFIASGRNEQFF
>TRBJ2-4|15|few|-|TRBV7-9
TGTGCCAGCAGCTTAGGGACACGGACGGCACCGGGTCAGTACTTC
CASSLGTRTAPGQYF
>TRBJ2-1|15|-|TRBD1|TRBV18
TGTGCCAGCTCACCGGCGGGACAGGGGGTAAATGAGCAGTTCTTC
CASSPAGQGVNEQFF
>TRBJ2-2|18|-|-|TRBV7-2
TGTGCCAGCAGCCCAAACCCTATACAGATGAGTGGTACCGGGGAGCTGTTTTTT
CASSPNPIQMSGTGELFF
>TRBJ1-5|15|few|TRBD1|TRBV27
TGTGCCAGCAGTGCCCCGGGACAGGGGAATCAGCCCCAGCATTTT
CASSAPGQGNQPQHF
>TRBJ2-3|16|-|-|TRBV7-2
TGTGCCAGCAGCCCCTATGTAGGGACTCTCACAGATACGCAGTATTTT
CASSPYVGTLTDTQYF
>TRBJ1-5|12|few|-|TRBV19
TGTGCCACCCAAGACCGGGATCAGCCCCAGCATTTT
CATQDRDQPQHF
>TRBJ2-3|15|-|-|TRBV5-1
TGCGCCAGCAGCTCGATGACAGGACCGACAGATACGCAGTATTTT
CASSSMTGPTDTQYF
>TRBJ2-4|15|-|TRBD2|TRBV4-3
TGCGCCAGCAGCCAAGAAGGAGAAAGCGGGGGGCTTCAGTACTTC
CASSQEGESGGLQYF
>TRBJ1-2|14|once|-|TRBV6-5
TGTGCCAGCAGTTACTCCTCGGGGGGCAATGGCTACACCTTC
CASSYSSGGNGYTF
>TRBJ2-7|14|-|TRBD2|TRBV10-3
TGTGCCATCCAAACTAGCGGGGGGGCCTACGAGCAGTACTTC
CAIQTSGGAYEQYF
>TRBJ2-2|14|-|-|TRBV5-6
TGTGCCAGCCTATCCCGGGGTCTGGGCGGGGAGCTGTTTTTT
CASLSRGLGGELFF
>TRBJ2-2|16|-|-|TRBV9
TGTGCCAGCAGCGCTTCCCTAACAGGTTCACCCGGGGAGCTGTTTTTT
CASSASLTGSPGELFF
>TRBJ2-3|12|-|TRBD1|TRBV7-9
TGTTCCAGCAGAACAGGGGCAGATACGCAGTATTTT
CSSRTGADTQYF
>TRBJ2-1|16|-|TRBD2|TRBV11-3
TGTGCCAGCAGCTTGGATAGCGGGGCCCGAGGGAATGAGCAGTTCTTC
CASSLDSGARGNEQFF
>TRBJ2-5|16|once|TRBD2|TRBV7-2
TGTGCCAGCAGCTTAGCGCAGCGGGGGGGCCTAGAGACCCAGTACTTC
CASSLAQRGGLETQYF
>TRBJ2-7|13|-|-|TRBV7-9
TGTGCCAGCAGCTCCTTGACAGTAGGTGAGCAGTACTTC
CASSSLTVGEQYF
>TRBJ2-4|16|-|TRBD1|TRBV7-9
TGTGCCAGCAGCCCTGGACAGGGCCTAGCCAAAAACATTCAGTACTTC
CASSPGQGLAKNIQYF
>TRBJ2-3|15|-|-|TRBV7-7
TGTGCTAGCAGCTTAGGAGCGGCCTACACAGATACGCAGTATTTT
CASSLGAAYTDTQYF
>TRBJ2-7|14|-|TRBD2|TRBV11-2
TGTGCCAGCAGAACGGGACTAGCGGGAGACGAGCAGTACTTC
CASRTGLAGDEQYF
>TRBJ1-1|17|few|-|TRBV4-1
TGCGCCAGCAGCCAAAGAACGGGGACTAGAAAGAACACTGAAGCTTTCTTT
CASSQRTGTRKNTEAFF
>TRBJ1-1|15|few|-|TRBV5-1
TGCGCCAGCAGCTACAGACCGGAGGGAATGGCTGAAGCTTTCTTT
CASSYRPEGMAEAFF
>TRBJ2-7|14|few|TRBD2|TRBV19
TGTGCCAGTAGTGCGGGGGGCGCCTTCTACGAGCAGTACTTC
CASSAGGAFYEQYF
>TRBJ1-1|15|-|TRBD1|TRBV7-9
TGTGCCAGCAGCTTAGACAGGGGGCGTCGGACTGAAGCTTTCTTT
CASSLDRGRRTEAFF
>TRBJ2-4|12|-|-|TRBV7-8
TGTGCCAGCAGCTTAAGGAGTAACATTCAGTACTTC
CASSLRSNIQYF
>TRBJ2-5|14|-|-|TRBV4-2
TGTGCCAGCAGCCAAAATACAGCACAAGAGACCCAGTACTTC
CASSQNTAQETQYF
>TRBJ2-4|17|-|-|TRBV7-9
TGTGCCAGCAGCTTAGTGGCGGGCTCACAAGCCAAAAACATTCAGTACTTC
CASSLVAGSQAKNIQYF
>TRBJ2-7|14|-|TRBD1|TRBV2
TGTGCCAGCACTCGGACAGGGGCCTCCTACGAGCAGTACTTC
CASTRTGASYEQYF
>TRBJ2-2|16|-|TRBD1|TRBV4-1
TGCGCCAGCAGCCACGGGACAGGGGCAGACACCGGGGAGCTGTTTTTT
CASSHGTGADTGELFF
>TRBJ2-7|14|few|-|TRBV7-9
TGTGCCAGCAGCTTAGCGGGGGGAGGCTACGAGCAGTACTTC
CASSLAGGGYEQYF
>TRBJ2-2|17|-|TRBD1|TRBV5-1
TGCGCCAGCAGCCAAGGGGGGACAGGGATTAACACCGGGGAGCTGTTTTTT
CASSQGGTGINTGELFF
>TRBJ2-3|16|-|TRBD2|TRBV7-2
TGTGCCAGCAGCTTAGCGGGCGGGAGGGCCGGGGATACGCAGTATTTT
CASSLAGGRAGDTQYF
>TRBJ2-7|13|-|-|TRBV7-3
TGTGCCAGCAGCTACCTAGCGTCCTACGAGCAGTACTTC
CASSYLASYEQYF
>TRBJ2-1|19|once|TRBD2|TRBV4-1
TGCGCCAGCAGCCAAGATTTTACTAGCGGGGGGGCCTCTTACAATGGGCAGTTCTTC
CASSQDFTSGGASYNGQFF
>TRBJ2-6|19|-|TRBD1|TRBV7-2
TGTGCCAGCAGCTTAGCTCGGGACAGGGCTCCCACTGGGGCCAACGTCCTGACTTTC
CASSLARDRAPTGANVLTF